The rows below give T cell receptor beta chains drawn from one sample of a study of T cells in Graves' hyperthyroidism and ophthalmopathy. TCRdb passed the multiplex PCR reads through MiXCR, listing each CDR3 protein once. The repertoire has over 700,000 distinct CDR3 sequences, around 39% of them found once; the top ten carry about 9%. Specimen: blood. These receptors came from a man aged 18 to 29 with Graves' hyperthyroidism. Both conserved end residues are part of each CDR3. The D gene is left open where the match is weak. A row's size may be missing; if present it is once, few, many or a size class.

V: TRBV12-3/TRBV12-4
D: TRBD1
size: few
J: TRBJ2-7
DNA: TGTGCCAGCAGCCCCCGACAGGGCGTCGACGAGCAGTACTTC
CDR3: CASSPRQGVDEQYF

V: TRBV6-6
D: NA
size: few
J: TRBJ1-6
DNA: TGTGCCAGCAGTTACGTAAGAAATTCACCCCTCCACTTT
CDR3: CASSYVRNSPLHF

V: TRBV7-4
D: NA
size: NA
J: TRBJ1-1
DNA: TGTGCCAGCAGCTTAGCGGGGGTCGTAGCGAACACTGAAGCTTTCTTT
CDR3: CASSLAGVVANTEAFF

V: TRBV6-5
D: NA
size: few
J: TRBJ2-2
DNA: TGTGCCAGCAGGACCAGGGGAAACACCGGGGAGCTGTTTTTT
CDR3: CASRTRGNTGELFF

V: TRBV7-8
D: NA
size: few
J: TRBJ1-2
DNA: TGTGCCAGCAGCTCGGGACAATTCTATGGCTACACCTTC
CDR3: CASSSGQFYGYTF

V: TRBV6-5
D: NA
size: NA
J: TRBJ1-5
DNA: TGTGCCAGCAGTGATGGGGGCATGCAGCCCCAGCATTTT
CDR3: CASSDGGMQPQHF

V: TRBV29-1
D: NA
size: many
J: TRBJ1-1
DNA: TGCAGCGTTGAAGATGACCTATACACTGAAGCTTTCTTT
CDR3: CSVEDDLYTEAFF

V: TRBV14
D: TRBD1
size: NA
J: TRBJ2-2
DNA: TGTGCCAGCAAGGGGACAGCGAACACCGGGGAGCTGTTTTTT
CDR3: CASKGTANTGELFF

V: TRBV20-1
D: NA
size: few
J: TRBJ1-3
DNA: TGCAGTGCTAGAGTTGGGGGGACCTCTGGAAACACCATATATTTT
CDR3: CSARVGGTSGNTIYF

V: TRBV24-1
D: TRBD1
size: few
J: TRBJ1-5
DNA: TGTGCCAGCAGCGCTACCAGGGGGCGCGATCAGCCCCAGCATTTT
CDR3: CASSATRGRDQPQHF

V: TRBV7-9
D: TRBD2
size: NA
J: TRBJ2-2
DNA: TGTGCCAGCAGCTTAGGACTAGCGGGTCCCGGGGAGCTGTTTTTT
CDR3: CASSLGLAGPGELFF

V: TRBV2
D: TRBD2
size: many
J: TRBJ2-5
DNA: TGTGCCAGCAGTGAGGTGACTAGCGGGATAGAGGAGACCCAGTACTTC
CDR3: CASSEVTSGIEETQYF

V: TRBV10-3
D: NA
size: many
J: TRBJ1-1
DNA: TGTGCCATCAGTGAGTCATCAGGGGTTGGCACTGAAGCTTTCTTT
CDR3: CAISESSGVGTEAFF

V: TRBV5-1
D: NA
size: many
J: TRBJ1-2
DNA: TGCGCCAGCAGCCCGGGGGCGTCGGTCTATGGCTACACCTTC
CDR3: CASSPGASVYGYTF

V: TRBV19
D: NA
size: NA
J: TRBJ2-2
DNA: TGTGCCATCGGGGGCGCCCACACCGGGGAGCTGTTTTTT
CDR3: CAIGGAHTGELFF

V: TRBV19
D: NA
size: NA
J: TRBJ1-1
DNA: TGTGCCAGCAGTTTAATGCCAGACTACACTGAAGCTTTCTTT
CDR3: CASSLMPDYTEAFF

V: TRBV29-1
D: TRBD1
size: many
J: TRBJ1-1
DNA: TGCAGCGTTGATAGGGGGCTCCCCTCTGAAGCTTTCTTT
CDR3: CSVDRGLPSEAFF

V: TRBV7-3
D: NA
size: NA
J: TRBJ2-2
DNA: TGTGCCAGCAGGTCGGACACCTCCCCCGGGGAGCTGTTTTTT
CDR3: CASRSDTSPGELFF

V: TRBV7-2
D: NA
size: NA
J: TRBJ2-2
DNA: TGTGCCAGCAGCCAAGGCGCGGGTCCGGACACCGGGGAGCTGTTTTTT
CDR3: CASSQGAGPDTGELFF

V: TRBV7-2
D: TRBD1
size: few
J: TRBJ1-5
DNA: TGTGCCAGCAGCTTAGTGGGGACAGGGCTTAGCAATCAGCCCCAGCATTTT
CDR3: CASSLVGTGLSNQPQHF

V: TRBV6-6
D: NA
size: NA
J: TRBJ2-7
DNA: TGTGCCAGCAGTGCGGGGACGTTTCGGGAGCAGTACTTC
CDR3: CASSAGTFREQYF

V: TRBV29-1
D: TRBD2
size: NA
J: TRBJ2-3
DNA: TGCAGCGTTGTGATGGCGGGAGGGAGCACAGATACGCAGTATTTT
CDR3: CSVVMAGGSTDTQYF

V: TRBV7-2
D: NA
size: NA
J: TRBJ1-5
DNA: TGTGCCAGCAGCTTAGTGGGGTTCGGTCAGCCCCAGCATTTT
CDR3: CASSLVGFGQPQHF

V: TRBV7-9
D: NA
size: many
J: TRBJ2-5
DNA: TGTGCCAGCAGCCCATGGGAGACCCAGTACTTC
CDR3: CASSPWETQYF

V: TRBV19
D: NA
size: many
J: TRBJ2-6
DNA: TGTGCCAGTAGTAACTCGGACGGTCGATCTGGGGCCAACGTCCTGACTTTC
CDR3: CASSNSDGRSGANVLTF

V: TRBV2
D: NA
size: NA
J: TRBJ2-1
DNA: TGTGCCAGCAGTGAGGTGAGCGATGAGCAGTTCTTC
CDR3: CASSEVSDEQFF

V: TRBV5-1
D: NA
size: NA
J: TRBJ1-2
DNA: TGCGCCAGCAGCTCCTCCGACGGGAACTATGGCTACACCTTC
CDR3: CASSSSDGNYGYTF

V: TRBV9
D: TRBD2
size: NA
J: TRBJ2-2
DNA: TGTGCCAGCAGCGAGTTAGCGGGAGCGTACACCGGGGAGCTGTTTTTT
CDR3: CASSELAGAYTGELFF

V: TRBV5-5
D: TRBD1
size: NA
J: TRBJ1-2
DNA: TGTGCCAGCAGCTGGGGACAGGGGGTTAACTATGGCTACACCTTC
CDR3: CASSWGQGVNYGYTF

V: TRBV9
D: NA
size: NA
J: TRBJ1-4
DNA: TGTGCCAGCAGCGTAGAAGGGGCAACCGAAAAACTGTTTTTT
CDR3: CASSVEGATEKLFF

V: TRBV9
D: TRBD1
size: once
J: TRBJ2-1
DNA: TGTGCCAGCAGTCTGTCGGGGACAGGGGCCAATGAGCAGTTCTTC
CDR3: CASSLSGTGANEQFF

V: TRBV29-1
D: NA
size: many
J: TRBJ1-1
DNA: TGCAGCGCCAATAGGGACGACACTGAAGCTTTCTTT
CDR3: CSANRDDTEAFF

V: TRBV7-9
D: NA
size: few
J: TRBJ1-1
DNA: TGTGCCAGCAGCTTGGACGGCGGGATTCCGGTCACTGAAGCTTTCTTT
CDR3: CASSLDGGIPVTEAFF

V: TRBV5-1
D: NA
size: NA
J: TRBJ2-7
DNA: TGCGCCAGCAGAAGGGGGGCGTGGGATACCTACGAGCAGTACTTC
CDR3: CASRRGAWDTYEQYF

V: TRBV7-9
D: TRBD1
size: many
J: TRBJ2-7
DNA: TGTGCCAGCAGCCCCGGACAGGGCGGCTACGAGCAGTACTTC
CDR3: CASSPGQGGYEQYF

V: TRBV7-8
D: NA
size: few
J: TRBJ2-6
DNA: TGTGCCAGCAGCCATGCCTCGGGGGCCGGGGCCAACGTCCTGACTTTC
CDR3: CASSHASGAGANVLTF

V: TRBV10-2
D: NA
size: NA
J: TRBJ1-1
DNA: TGCGCCAGCAGGATGGGGTCGAGATATGTGCAAACTGAAGCTTTCTTT
CDR3: CASRMGSRYVQTEAFF

V: TRBV4-3
D: NA
size: NA
J: TRBJ1-5
DNA: TGCGCCAGCAGCCAAGTTGTTTACGATACCCAGCCCCAGCATTTT
CDR3: CASSQVVYDTQPQHF

V: TRBV29-1
D: NA
size: NA
J: TRBJ1-3
DNA: TGCAGCGTTGATATCTGGACGCCGAGCTCTGGAAACACCATATATTTT
CDR3: CSVDIWTPSSGNTIYF

V: TRBV4-1
D: NA
size: NA
J: TRBJ1-1
DNA: TGCGCCAGCAGCCAAGTCGGCAGCCTAGAAGCTTTCTTT
CDR3: CASSQVGSLEAFF

V: TRBV9
D: NA
size: NA
J: TRBJ2-7
DNA: TGTGCCAGCAGCGTAGGGCAGGGTGACGAGCAGCACTTC
CDR3: CASSVGQGDEQHF

V: TRBV7-9
D: NA
size: NA
J: TRBJ2-7
DNA: TGTGCCAGCAGACCTACCGGGCGCTGGGAGCAGTACTTC
CDR3: CASRPTGRWEQYF

V: TRBV9
D: NA
size: NA
J: TRBJ1-2
DNA: TGTGCCAGCAGCGCCGGGACTAGCGGGGGATTGAGCTATGGCTACACCTTC
CDR3: CASSAGTSGGLSYGYTF

V: TRBV5-1
D: NA
size: NA
J: TRBJ1-1
DNA: TGCGCCAGCAGCTTCGAAGGGGAAGGAACTGAAGCTTTTTTT
CDR3: CASSFEGEGTEAFF

V: TRBV29-1
D: NA
size: once
J: TRBJ2-5
DNA: TGCAGCCAACCAGGCACGGAGACCCAGTACTTC
CDR3: CSQPGTETQYF

V: TRBV20-1
D: NA
size: NA
J: TRBJ1-2
DNA: TGCAGTGCTCAGAGGGGCGGGAGCGACACCTTC
CDR3: CSAQRGGSDTF

V: TRBV19
D: NA
size: NA
J: TRBJ1-5
DNA: TGTGCCAGTAGTATAGGCAAAGGGTACAATCAGCCCCAGCATTTT
CDR3: CASSIGKGYNQPQHF